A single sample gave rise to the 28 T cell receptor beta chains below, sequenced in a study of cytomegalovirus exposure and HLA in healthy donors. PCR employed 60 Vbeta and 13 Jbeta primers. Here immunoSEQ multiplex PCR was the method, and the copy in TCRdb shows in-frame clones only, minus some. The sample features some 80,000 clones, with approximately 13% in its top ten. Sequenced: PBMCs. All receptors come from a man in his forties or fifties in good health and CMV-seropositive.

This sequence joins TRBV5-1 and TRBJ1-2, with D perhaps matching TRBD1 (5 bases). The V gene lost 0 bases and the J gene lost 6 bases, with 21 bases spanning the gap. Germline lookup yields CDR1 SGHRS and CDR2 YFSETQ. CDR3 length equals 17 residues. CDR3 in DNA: TGCGCCAGCAGCTTGGGGAACCACGTAAGGGGAGGAAATGGCTACACCTTC. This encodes CASSLGNHVRGGNGYTF.

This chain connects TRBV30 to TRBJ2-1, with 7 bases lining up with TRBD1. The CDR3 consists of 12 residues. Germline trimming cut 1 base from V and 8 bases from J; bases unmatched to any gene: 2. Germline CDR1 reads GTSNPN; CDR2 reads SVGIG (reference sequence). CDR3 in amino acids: CAWSAQGDEQFF. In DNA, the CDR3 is TGTGCCTGGAGTGCTCAGGGGGATGAGCAGTTCTTC.

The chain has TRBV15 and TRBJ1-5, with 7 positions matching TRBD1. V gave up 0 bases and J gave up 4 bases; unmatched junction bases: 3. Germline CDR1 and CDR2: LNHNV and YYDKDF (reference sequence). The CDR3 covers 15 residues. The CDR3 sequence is CATSRDRGKNQPQHF. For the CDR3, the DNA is TGTGCCACCAGCAGAGACAGGGGGAAGAATCAGCCCCAGCATTTT. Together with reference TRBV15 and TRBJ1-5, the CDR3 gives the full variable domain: DAMVIQNPRYQVTQFGKPVTLSCSQTLNHNVMYWYQQKSSQAPKLLFHYYDKDFNNEADTPDNFQSRRPNTSFCFLDIRSPGLGDTAMYLCATSRDRGKNQPQHFGDGTRLSIL.

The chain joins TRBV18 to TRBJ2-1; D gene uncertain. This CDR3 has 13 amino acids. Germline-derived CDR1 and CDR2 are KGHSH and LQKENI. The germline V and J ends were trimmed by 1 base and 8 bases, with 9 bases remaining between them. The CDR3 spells CASSPQNEDEQFF. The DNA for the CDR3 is TGTGCCAGCTCACCACAGAACGAGGATGAGCAGTTCTTC. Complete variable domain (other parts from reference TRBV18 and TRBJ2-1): NAGVMQNPRHLVRRRGQEARLRCSPMKGHSHVYWYRQLPEEGLKFMVYLQKENIIDESGMPKERFSAEFPKEGPSILRIQQVVRGDSAAYFCASSPQNEDEQFFGPGTRLTVL.

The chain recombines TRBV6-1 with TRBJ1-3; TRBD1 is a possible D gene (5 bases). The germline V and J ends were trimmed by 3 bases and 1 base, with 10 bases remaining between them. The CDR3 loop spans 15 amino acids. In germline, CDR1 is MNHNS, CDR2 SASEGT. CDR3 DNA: TGTGCCAGCAGTGAGGGCGGGACGTCTGGAAACACCATATATTTT. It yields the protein CASSEGGTSGNTIYF.

The DNA of the CDR3 is TGTGCCAGCAGCCCATCCACTAGCGGGGTCTACGAGCAGTACTTC. Translated: CASSPSTSGVYEQYF. The chain carries TRBV5-6 and TRBJ2-7; TRBD2 matches 10 bases. The CDR3 consists of 15 residues. Germline trimming cut 4 bases from V and 3 bases from J; bases unmatched to any gene: 7. Germline V gene lookup returns CDR1 SGHDT and CDR2 YYEEEE.

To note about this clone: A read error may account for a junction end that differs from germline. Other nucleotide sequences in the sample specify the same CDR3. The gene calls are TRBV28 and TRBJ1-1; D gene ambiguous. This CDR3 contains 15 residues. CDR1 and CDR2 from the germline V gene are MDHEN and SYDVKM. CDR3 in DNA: TGTGCCAGCACCCCGAGGGCATTCTTCCGCTCTGAGGCTTTCTTT. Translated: CASTPRAFFRSEAFF.

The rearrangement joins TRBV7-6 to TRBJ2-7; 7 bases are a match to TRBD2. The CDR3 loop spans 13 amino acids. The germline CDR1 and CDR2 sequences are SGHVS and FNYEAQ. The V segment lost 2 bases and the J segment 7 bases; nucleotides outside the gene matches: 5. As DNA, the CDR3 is TGTGCCAGCAGCTTAAGCGGGATCGAAGAGCAGTACTTC. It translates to CASSLSGIEEQYF.

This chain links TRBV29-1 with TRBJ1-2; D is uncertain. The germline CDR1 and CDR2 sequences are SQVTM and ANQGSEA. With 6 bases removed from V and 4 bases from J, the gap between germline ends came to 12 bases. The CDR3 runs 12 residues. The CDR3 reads CSVREQGYGYTF. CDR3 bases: TGCAGCGTACGGGAGCAAGGCTATGGCTACACCTTC.

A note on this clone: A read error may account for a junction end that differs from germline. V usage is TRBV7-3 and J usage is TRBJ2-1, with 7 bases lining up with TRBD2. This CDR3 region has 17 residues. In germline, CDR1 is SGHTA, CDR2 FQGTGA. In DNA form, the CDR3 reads TGTGCCAGCAGCTTTGGGGGGGGAAGGGACTCCTTCAATGAGCAGTTCTTC. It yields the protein CASSFGGGRDSFNEQFF.

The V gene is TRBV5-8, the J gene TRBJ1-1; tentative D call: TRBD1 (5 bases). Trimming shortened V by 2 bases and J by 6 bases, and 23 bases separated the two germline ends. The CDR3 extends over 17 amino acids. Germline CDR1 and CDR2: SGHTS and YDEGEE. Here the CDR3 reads CASSFANPWGVGAEAFF. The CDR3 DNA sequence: TGTGCCAGCAGCTTTGCTAACCCCTGGGGGGTTGGGGCTGAAGCTTTCTTT.

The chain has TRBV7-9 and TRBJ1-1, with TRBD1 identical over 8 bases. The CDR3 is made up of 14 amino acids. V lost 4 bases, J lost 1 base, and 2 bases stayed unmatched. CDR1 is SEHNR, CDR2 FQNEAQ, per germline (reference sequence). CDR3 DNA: TGTGCCAGCAGCTCGGGACAGGAGAACACTGAAGCTTTCTTT. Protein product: CASSSGQENTEAFF.

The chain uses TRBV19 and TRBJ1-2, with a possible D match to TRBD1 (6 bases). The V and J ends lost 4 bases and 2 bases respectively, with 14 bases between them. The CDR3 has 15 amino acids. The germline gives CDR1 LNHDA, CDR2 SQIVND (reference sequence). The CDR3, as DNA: TGTGCCAGTAGTACCCCCGGGACAACAAACTATGGCTACACCTTC. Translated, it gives CASSTPGTTNYGYTF.

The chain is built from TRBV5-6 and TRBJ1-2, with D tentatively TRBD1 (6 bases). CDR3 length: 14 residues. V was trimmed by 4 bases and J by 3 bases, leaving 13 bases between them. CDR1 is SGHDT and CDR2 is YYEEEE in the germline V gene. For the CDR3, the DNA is TGTGCCAGCAGCGGACAGCAGGGCGACTATGGCTACACCTTC. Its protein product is CASSGQQGDYGYTF. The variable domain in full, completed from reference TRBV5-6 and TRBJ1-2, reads DAGVTQSPTHLIKTRGQQVTLRCSPKSGHDTVSWYQQALGQGPQFIFQYYEEEERQRGNFPDRFSGHQFPNYSSELNVNALLLGDSALYLCASSGQQGDYGYTFGSGTRLTVV.

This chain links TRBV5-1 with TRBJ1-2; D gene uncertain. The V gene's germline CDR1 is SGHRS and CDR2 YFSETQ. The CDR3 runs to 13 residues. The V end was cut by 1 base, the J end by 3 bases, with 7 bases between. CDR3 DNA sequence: TGCGCCAGCAGCTTGACGGCGGACTATGGCTACACCTTC. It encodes CASSLTADYGYTF.

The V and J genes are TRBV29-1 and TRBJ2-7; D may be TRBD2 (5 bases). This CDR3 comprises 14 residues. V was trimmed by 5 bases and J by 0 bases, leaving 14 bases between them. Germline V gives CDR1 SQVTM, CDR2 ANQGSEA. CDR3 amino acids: CSVTRLADSYEQYV. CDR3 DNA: TGCAGCGTTACTAGGTTGGCAGACTCCTACGAGCAGTACGTC.

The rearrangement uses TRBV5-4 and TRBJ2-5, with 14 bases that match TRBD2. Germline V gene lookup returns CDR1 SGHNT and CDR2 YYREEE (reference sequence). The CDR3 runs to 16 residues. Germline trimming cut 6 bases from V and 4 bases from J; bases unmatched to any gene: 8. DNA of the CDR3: TGTGCCAGCACTTGGACTAGCGGGGGGCTGGGAGAGACCCAGTACTTC. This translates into CASTWTSGGLGETQYF.

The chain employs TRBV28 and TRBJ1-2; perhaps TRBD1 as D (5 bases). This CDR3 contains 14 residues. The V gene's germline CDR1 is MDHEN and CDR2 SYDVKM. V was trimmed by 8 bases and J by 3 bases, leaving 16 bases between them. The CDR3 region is CASRRTGTHYGYTF. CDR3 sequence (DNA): TGTGCCAGCCGACGCACAGGCACCCACTATGGCTACACCTTC.

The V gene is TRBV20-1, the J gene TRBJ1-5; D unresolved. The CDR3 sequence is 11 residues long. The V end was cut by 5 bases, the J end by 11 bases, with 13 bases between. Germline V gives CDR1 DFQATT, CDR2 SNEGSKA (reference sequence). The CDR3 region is CSARSEVTQHF. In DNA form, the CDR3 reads TGCAGTGCTCGGTCGGAGGTGACCCAGCATTTT.

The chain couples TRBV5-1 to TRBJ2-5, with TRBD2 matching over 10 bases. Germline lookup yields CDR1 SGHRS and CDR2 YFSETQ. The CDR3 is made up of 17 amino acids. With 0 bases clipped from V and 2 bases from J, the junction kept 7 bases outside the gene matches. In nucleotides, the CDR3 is TGCGCCAGCAGCTTGGCCGGTAGTAGCGGGGGGCAAGAGACCCAGTACTTC. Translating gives CASSLAGSSGGQETQYF.

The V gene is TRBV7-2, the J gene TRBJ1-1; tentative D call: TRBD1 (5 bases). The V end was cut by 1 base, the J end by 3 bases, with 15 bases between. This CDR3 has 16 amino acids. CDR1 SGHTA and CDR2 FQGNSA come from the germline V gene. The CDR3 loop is CASSLVVRDLDTEAFF. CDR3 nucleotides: TGTGCCAGCAGCTTAGTGGTCAGGGATTTGGACACTGAAGCTTTCTTT.

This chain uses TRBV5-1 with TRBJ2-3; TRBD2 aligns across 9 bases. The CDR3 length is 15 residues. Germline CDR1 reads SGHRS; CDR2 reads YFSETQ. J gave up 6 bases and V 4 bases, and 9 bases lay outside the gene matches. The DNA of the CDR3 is TGCGCCAGCAGCCCCGAGCTAGCGGGGTCCGATACGCAGTATTTT. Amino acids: CASSPELAGSDTQYF.

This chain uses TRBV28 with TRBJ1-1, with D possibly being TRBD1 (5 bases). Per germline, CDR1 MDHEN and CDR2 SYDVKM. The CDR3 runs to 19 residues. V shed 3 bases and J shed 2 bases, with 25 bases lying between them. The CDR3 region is CASSLGPSITLQGNTEAFF. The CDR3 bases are TGTGCCAGCAGTTTGGGGCCCTCAATTACACTTCAGGGAAACACTGAAGCTTTCTTT.

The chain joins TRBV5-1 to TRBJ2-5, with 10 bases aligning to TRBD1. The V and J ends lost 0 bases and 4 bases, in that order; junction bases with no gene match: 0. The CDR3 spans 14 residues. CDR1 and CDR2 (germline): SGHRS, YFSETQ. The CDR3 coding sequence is TGCGCCAGCAGCTTGGGGACAGGGGGAGAGACCCAGTACTTC. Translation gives CASSLGTGGETQYF.

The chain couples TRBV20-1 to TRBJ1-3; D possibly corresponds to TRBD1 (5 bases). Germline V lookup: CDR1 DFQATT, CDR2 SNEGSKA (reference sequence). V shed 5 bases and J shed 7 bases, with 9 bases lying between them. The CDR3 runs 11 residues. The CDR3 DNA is TGCAGTGCTGGGGCGGAGAACACCATATATTTT. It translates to CSAGAENTIYF.

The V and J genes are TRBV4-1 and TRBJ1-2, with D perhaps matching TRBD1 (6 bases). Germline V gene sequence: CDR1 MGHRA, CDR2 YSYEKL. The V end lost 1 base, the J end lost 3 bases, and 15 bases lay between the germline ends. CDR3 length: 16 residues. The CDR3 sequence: CASSQADSSTHYGYTF. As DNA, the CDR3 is TGCGCCAGCAGCCAAGCGGACAGCTCCACCCACTATGGCTACACCTTC.

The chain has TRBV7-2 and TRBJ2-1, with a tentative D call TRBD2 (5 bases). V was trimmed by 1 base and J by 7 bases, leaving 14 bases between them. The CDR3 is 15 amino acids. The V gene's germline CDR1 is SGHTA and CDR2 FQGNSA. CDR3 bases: TGTGCCAGCAGCTTAGGGCCTTCACCGGGGAATGAGCAGTTCTTC. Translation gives CASSLGPSPGNEQFF.

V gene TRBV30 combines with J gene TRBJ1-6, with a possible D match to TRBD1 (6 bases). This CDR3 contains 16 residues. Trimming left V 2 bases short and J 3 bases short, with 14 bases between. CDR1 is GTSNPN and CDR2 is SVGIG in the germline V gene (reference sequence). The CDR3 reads CAWSSDSTFYNSPLHF. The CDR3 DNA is TGTGCCTGGAGTTCGGACAGTACCTTCTATAATTCACCCCTCCACTTT. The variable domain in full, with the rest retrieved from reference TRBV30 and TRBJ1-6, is SQTIHQWPATLVQPVGSPLSLECTVEGTSNPNLYWYRQAAGRGLQLLFYSVGIGQISSEVPQNLSASRPQDRQFILSSKKLLLSDSGFYLCAWSSDSTFYNSPLHFGNGTRLTVT.